This TCR beta chain was sequenced in a study of T cells after yellow fever vaccination. Overall study findings and caveats: Among primary-vaccination clones, most reappeared after the booster, at almost 98% for CD4 and 88% for CD8.

The CDR3 covers 14 residues. Trimming removed 6 bases from V and 8 bases from J, with 16 bases in between. Germline V gene data show CDR1 as SNHLY and CDR2 as FYNNEI. From the 5' RACE reads, TCRdb called clonotypes with MiXCR, one entry per CDR3 protein. Counted here are around 530,000 distinct CDR3 sequences, about 15% occurring once; the ten biggest clones make up roughly 17%. This clonotype was picked up a small number of times. What it binds is unknown. This receptor was taken from a man between 18 and 35 years old who received the YFV17D yellow fever vaccine. The chain carries TRBV2 and TRBJ1-4, with a possible D match to TRBD1 (6 bases). This specimen was PBMCs, taken 5 days after the first yellow fever vaccination. The CDR3: CASRYREGEEKLFF. Written as DNA, the CDR3 is TGTGCCAGCAGGTACAGGGAAGGAGAAGAAAAACTGTTTTTT.